This T cell receptor (beta chain) was captured in a study of CD8+ T cells in alopecia areata. Study-wide background: Treated patients swallowed 5 to 10 mg of oral tofacitinib twice daily.

Germline-derived CDR1 and CDR2 are SNHLY and FYNNEI. Trimming took off 5 bases at V and 1 base at J, with 11 bases between the two ends. This CDR3 spans 15 amino acids. Collection of lesional scalp punch biopsies and peripheral blood was performed in alopecia areata patients. RNA extraction and reverse transcription yielded cDNA as sequencing template. Repertoires were generated with immunoSEQ multiplex PCR, while TCRdb's copy carries only in-frame clones and drops some. In the table there are 12,000 or so clones, roughly 65% of which are singletons. This clone was seen once. This sequence joins TRBV2 and TRBJ2-2; tentatively, D is TRBD1 or TRBD2 (5 bases each). This clonotype was sampled from a human donor with alopecia areata. Sequencing was carried out using skin. As DNA, the CDR3 is TGTGCCAGCAGTCGGGACGGGATGAACACCGGGGAGCTGTTTTTT. Protein: CASSRDGMNTGELFF.